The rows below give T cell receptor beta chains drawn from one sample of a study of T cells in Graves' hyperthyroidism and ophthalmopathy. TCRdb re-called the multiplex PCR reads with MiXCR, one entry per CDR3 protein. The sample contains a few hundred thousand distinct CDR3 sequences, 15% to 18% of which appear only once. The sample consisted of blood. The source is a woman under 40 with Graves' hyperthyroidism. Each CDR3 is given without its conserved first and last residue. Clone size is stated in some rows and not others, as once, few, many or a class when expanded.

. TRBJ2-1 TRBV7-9 ASSSYRLVDDIYEQF
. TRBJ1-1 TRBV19 ASSRGQGRTEAF
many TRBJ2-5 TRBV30 AWSGGSPETQY
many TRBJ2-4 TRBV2 ASSERLAKNIQY
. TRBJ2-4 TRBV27 ASGTGIQY
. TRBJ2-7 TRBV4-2 ASSPEGQAPYEQY
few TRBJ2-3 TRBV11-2 ASSLGRPVDTQY
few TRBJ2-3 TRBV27 ASSRWIAGGTDTQY
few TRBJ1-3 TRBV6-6 ASSYSVDNTIY
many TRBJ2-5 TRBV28 ASSPPTGQGKTQY
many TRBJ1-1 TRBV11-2 ASSFGTVMNTEAF
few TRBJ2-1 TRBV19 ASSMPPPRMIYNEQF
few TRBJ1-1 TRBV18 ASSPTGVGENTEAF
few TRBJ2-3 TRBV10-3 AISVEGSTDTQY
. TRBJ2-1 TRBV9 ASSVESGSYNEQF
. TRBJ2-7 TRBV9 ASSVAPSGEVGYEQY
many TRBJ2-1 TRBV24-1 ATSDDGGTRQF
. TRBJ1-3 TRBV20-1 SASRAGTPGNTIY
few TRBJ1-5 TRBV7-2 ASSFLDSNQPQH
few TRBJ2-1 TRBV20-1 SAPLQSYNEQF
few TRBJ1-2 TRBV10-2 ASSEPSTGNYGYT